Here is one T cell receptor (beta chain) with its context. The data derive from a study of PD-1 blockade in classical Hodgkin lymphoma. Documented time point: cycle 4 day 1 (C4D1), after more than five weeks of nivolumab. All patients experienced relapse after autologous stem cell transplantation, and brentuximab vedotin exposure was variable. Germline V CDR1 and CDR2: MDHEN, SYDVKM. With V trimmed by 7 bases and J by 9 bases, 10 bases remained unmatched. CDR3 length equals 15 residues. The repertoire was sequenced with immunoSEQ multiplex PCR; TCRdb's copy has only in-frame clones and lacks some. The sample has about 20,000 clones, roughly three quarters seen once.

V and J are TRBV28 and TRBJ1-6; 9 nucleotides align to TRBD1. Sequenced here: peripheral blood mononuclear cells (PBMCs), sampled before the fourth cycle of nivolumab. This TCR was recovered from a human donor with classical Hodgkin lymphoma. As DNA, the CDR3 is TGTGCCAGCAAATATCGCGGACAGGGGATTTCACCCCTCCACTTT. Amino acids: CASKYRGQGISPLHF. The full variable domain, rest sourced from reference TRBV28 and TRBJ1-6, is DVKVTQSSRYLVKRTGEKVFLECVQDMDHENMFWYRQDPGLGLRLIYFSYDVKMKEKGDIPEGYSVSREKKERFSLILESASTNQTSMYLCASKYRGQGISPLHFGNGTRLTVT.